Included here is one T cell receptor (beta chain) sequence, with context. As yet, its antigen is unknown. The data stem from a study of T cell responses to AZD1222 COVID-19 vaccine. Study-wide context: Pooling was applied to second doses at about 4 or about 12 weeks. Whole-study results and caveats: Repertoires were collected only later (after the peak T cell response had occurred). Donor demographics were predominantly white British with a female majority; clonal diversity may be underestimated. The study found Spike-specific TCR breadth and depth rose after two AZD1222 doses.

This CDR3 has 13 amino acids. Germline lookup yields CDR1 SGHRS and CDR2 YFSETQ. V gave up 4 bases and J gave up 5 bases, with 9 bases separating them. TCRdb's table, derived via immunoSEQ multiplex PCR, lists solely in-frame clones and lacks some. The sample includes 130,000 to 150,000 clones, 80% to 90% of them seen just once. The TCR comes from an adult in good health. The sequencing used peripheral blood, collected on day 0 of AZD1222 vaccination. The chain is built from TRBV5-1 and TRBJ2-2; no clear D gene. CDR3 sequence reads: CASSQHVTGELFF. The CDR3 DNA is TGCGCCAGCAGCCAACATGTTACCGGGGAGCTGTTTTTT.